A single sample gave rise to the 14 T cell receptor beta chains below, sequenced in a study of blood T cells in healthy people across ages (dated by TCRdb to between 2014 and 2017). Library preparation was by 5' RACE. Sequenced on an Illumina HiSeq 2500. A second PCR of roughly 7 to 11 cycles was run with a J-beta primer mix and a sample-barcoded 5' primer. In TCRdb, the public reads were trimmed at Q25 with fastp and aligned with MiXCR, with productive beta chains retained. Rows merge per CDR3 protein into single entries with the most common DNA and genes. In this sample the table shows 760,000 or so distinct CDR3 sequences, approximately 25% of which occur a single time. Together, the top ten hold more than 8% of the sample. The sample also formed part of further work on T cells of mothers and their children.

Sequenced: blood. The receptors originated from a boy younger than 18 in good health.

This clonotype was seen a handful of times. The gene calls are TRBV12-5 and TRBJ2-5; 9 bases agree with TRBD1. This CDR3 is built from 16 residues. Germline V gene lookup returns CDR1 LGHNT and CDR2 FRNRAP. V gave up 2 bases and J gave up 5 bases; unmatched junction bases: 9. CDR3 residues: CASGLYPGQGRETQYF. The CDR3 region has the DNA TGTGCTAGTGGTTTGTACCCGGGACAGGGACGGGAGACCCAGTACTTC. Based on the CDR3 plus reference TRBV12-5 and TRBJ2-5, the full variable domain is DARVTQTPRHKVTEMGQEVTMRCQPILGHNTVFWYRQTMMQGLELLAYFRNRAPLDDSGMPKDRFSAEMPDATLATLKIQPSEPRDSAVYFCASGLYPGQGRETQYFGPGTRLLVL.

In its sample, this clonotype was seen a few times. The chain has TRBV12-3 or TRBV12-4 and TRBJ2-7, with D perhaps TRBD2 (5 bases). This CDR3 region has 15 residues. Trimming pared 6 bases from V and 0 bases from J, leaving 15 bases between. CDR3 in amino acids: CASRRSESLSYEQYF. The CDR3 nucleotides are TGTGCCAGCAGGCGTAGCGAATCCCTCTCCTACGAGCAGTACTTC.

The V gene is TRBV10-2, the J gene TRBJ1-1, with D tentatively TRBD1 (5 bases). Germline assignment: CDR1 WSHSY and CDR2 SAAADI. V lost 8 bases, J lost 3 bases, and 13 bases lay in between. The CDR3 loop spans 13 amino acids. The CDR3 protein is CASGAGLDTEAFF. For the CDR3, the DNA is TGCGCCAGCGGGGCAGGGCTCGACACTGAAGCTTTCTTT.

In this sample, this clonotype turned up a few times. The J gene is TRBJ1-4, the V gene TRBV12-3 or TRBV12-4, with 7 bases that match TRBD1. The CDR3 length is 15 residues. With 1 base clipped from V and 7 bases from J, the junction kept 6 bases outside the gene matches. CDR3 sequence (DNA): TGTGCCAGCAGTTTAGGGACAGGAGTCAGTGAAAAACTGTTTTTT. It translates to CASSLGTGVSEKLFF.

The rearrangement joins TRBV12-3 or TRBV12-4 to TRBJ1-2; 8 positions agree with TRBD1. The length of the CDR3 is 15 residues. V lost 5 bases and J lost 8; bases outside the gene matches: 13. CDR3 protein: CASSTYGQGDGGYTF. The CDR3 nucleotides are TGTGCCAGCAGTACTTACGGACAGGGCGATGGAGGCTACACCTTC.

The chain recombines TRBV29-1 with TRBJ2-2; 15 positions match TRBD2. Germline loops: CDR1 SQVTM, CDR2 ANQGSEA. This CDR3 is built from 15 residues. V was pared by 7 bases and J by 6 bases, with 6 bases of the junction left unmatched. This CDR3 reads CSAGLAGGPAGELFF. The CDR3 DNA sequence: TGCAGCGCCGGACTAGCGGGAGGGCCGGCCGGGGAGCTGTTTTTT.

The chain links TRBV29-1 to TRBJ2-7; TRBD1 might be the D (6 bases). V was pared by 4 bases and J by 2 bases, with 9 bases between. CDR1 and CDR2 (germline): SQVTM, ANQGSEA. The CDR3 covers 12 residues. The CDR3 region is CSVGTAPYEQYF. Here the CDR3 DNA reads TGCAGCGTTGGGACAGCTCCCTACGAGCAGTACTTC.

Only a few counts were recorded for this clonotype. This chain uses TRBV7-3 with TRBJ2-5; TRBD1 agrees at 9 bases. The CDR3 runs 17 residues. Per germline, CDR1 SGHTA and CDR2 FQGTGA. The V segment lost 5 bases and the J segment 1 base; nucleotides outside the gene matches: 11. The CDR3 DNA sequence: TGTGCCAGCAGCCCCGACCGGGACAGGGACCTCCAAGAGACCCAGTACTTC. It is translated as CASSPDRDRDLQETQYF. The variable domain in full, completed from reference TRBV7-3 and TRBJ2-5, reads GAGVSQTPSNKVTEKGKYVELRCDPISGHTALYWYRQSLGQGPEFLIYFQGTGAADDSGLPNDRFFAVRPEGSVSTLKIQRTERGDSAVYLCASSPDRDRDLQETQYFGPGTRLLVL.

J is TRBJ2-1 and V is TRBV7-3; 9 bases are a match to TRBD2. This CDR3 has 17 residues. V lost 7 bases to trimming and J lost 7 bases; unmatched junction nucleotides: 17. Germline V gene lookup returns CDR1 SGHTA and CDR2 FQGTGA. The CDR3 loop is CASTKLAPGLAENEQFF. CDR3 DNA sequence: TGTGCCAGCACTAAACTAGCCCCGGGACTAGCTGAAAATGAGCAGTTCTTC.

This rearrangement joins TRBV6-5 to TRBJ2-5; D call uncertain. Germline CDR1 is MNHEY and CDR2 is SVGAGI. CDR3 length: 17 residues. Deletions cut 6 bases from V and 5 bases from J, with 25 bases between. Here the CDR3 reads CASSLPPPRTVGETQYF. CDR3 coding DNA: TGTGCCAGCAGCTTACCTCCGCCCAGGACCGTCGGTGAGACCCAGTACTTC.

The chain joins TRBV28 to TRBJ2-5; D is uncertain. The DNA end favors TRBJ2-7, so the J call may be wrong. The CDR3 runs 14 residues. Germline loops: CDR1 MDHEN, CDR2 SYDVKM. In nucleotides, the CDR3 is TGTGCCAGCAGTCCTCCTCCCCGCTCCTACGAGCAGTACTTC. Amino acid sequence: CASSPPPRSYEQYF.

This clonotype was seen a few times. Written as DNA, the CDR3 is TGTGCCAGCAGCCAAGATCTCGATTCACCCCTCCACTTT. Residues: CASSQDLDSPLHF. The chain employs TRBV3-1 and TRBJ1-6; no firm D call. The length of the CDR3 is 13 residues. Per the germline V gene, CDR1 is LGHDT and CDR2 is YNNKEL (reference sequence). V was clipped by 0 bases and J by 8 bases, with 5 bases between them.

Only a few counts were recorded for this clonotype. Compared with germline, one end of the junction differs, possibly owing to a read error. This chain connects TRBV5-1 to TRBJ1-4; the match to TRBD1 covers 8 bases. There are 15 residues in the CDR3. Germline V CDR1 and CDR2: SGHRS, YFSETQ. The CDR3 loop reads CASSFQGAVGEKLFF. CDR3 bases: TGCGCCAGTAGCTTTCAGGGGGCCGTCGGTGAAAAACTGTTTTTT.

The chain couples TRBV5-5 to TRBJ1-1, with D possibly TRBD1 on 6 matching bases. The ends were cut back, 0 bases at V and 3 bases at J, with 15 bases in the middle. Looked up from germline, CDR1 is SGHKS and CDR2 is YYEKEE (reference sequence). The CDR3 covers 16 residues. CDR3 amino acids: CASSLVSSGGDTEAFF. The CDR3 region has the DNA TGTGCCAGCAGCTTGGTAAGCTCCGGGGGCGACACTGAAGCTTTCTTT.